A single T cell receptor beta chain is shown here with its context. The antigen is unknown. These data belong to a study of CD8+CD57+ T cells in acquired aplastic anemia. Study-wide findings and caveats: Patients versus controls showed no significant CD8+ Simpson's diversity difference.

Genomic DNA constituted the template upon which TCR beta VDJ and CDR3 profiling was performed. Each CDR3 protein gets one entry after TCRdb re-called the reads with MiXCR. There are about 160,000 distinct CDR3 sequences in the sample; 48% occur only once, and roughly 29% lies in the top ten. CDR1 and CDR2 (germline): LNHNV, YYDKDF (reference sequence). This CDR3 region has 13 residues. The germline V and J ends were trimmed by 1 base and 2 bases, with 4 bases remaining between them. Patients selected for sequencing had displayed CD8+CD57+ cell expansion by flow cytometry. Material: sorted CD4+, CD8+, or CD8+CD57+ T cells (not recorded which) from PBMCs. The receptor's source is a human donor with aplastic anemia. The rearrangement links TRBV15 to TRBJ2-3; D is undetermined. CDR3 bases: TGTGCCACCAGCAGAGTTCTCACAGATACGCAGTATTTT. Translation: CATSRVLTDTQYF.